These 18 T cell receptor beta chains were sequenced from one sample in a study of blood T cell repertoires in COVID-19. Generated by immunoSEQ multiplex PCR, the TCRdb table keeps only in-frame clones and is missing some. The table shows 270,000 or so clones, with around nine tenths occurring only once. Sequencing was performed on PBMCs or T cells enriched from blood (not recorded which). The receptors originated from a woman between 18 and 29 years old who had recovered from COVID-19.

The chain recombines TRBV28 with TRBJ2-3; 8 bases agree with TRBD2. The CDR3 has 18 residues. Germline-derived CDR1 and CDR2 are MDHEN and SYDVKM. With 4 bases clipped from V and 4 bases from J, the junction kept 16 bases outside the gene matches. CDR3 protein: CASSSNPPWREVPDTQYF. The CDR3 DNA reads as TGTGCCAGCAGTTCCAACCCCCCTTGGCGGGAGGTCCCAGATACGCAGTATTTT.

This clone was recorded only once. The chain couples TRBV19 to TRBJ2-3; possibly TRBD2 for D (5 bases). The V end lost 9 bases, the J end lost 6 bases, and 10 bases lay between the germline ends. Germline V CDR1 and CDR2: LNHDA, SQIVND (reference sequence). This CDR3 has 11 amino acids. The CDR3 DNA follows: TGTGCCAGCCAGACGGGGGATACGCAGTATTTT. This codes for CASQTGDTQYF. Supplemented by reference TRBV19 and TRBJ2-3, the full variable domain reads DGGITQSPKYLFRKEGQNVTLSCEQNLNHDAMYWYRQDPGQGLRLIYYSQIVNDFQKGDIAEGYSVSREKKESFPLTVTSAQKNPTAFYLCASQTGDTQYFGPGTRLTVL.

The rearrangement links TRBV5-4 to TRBJ2-1; 7 nucleotides match TRBD2. The V and J ends lost 3 bases and 8 bases, in that order; junction bases with no gene match: 8. Germline loops: CDR1 SGHNT, CDR2 YYREEE (reference sequence). This CDR3 has 14 residues. The CDR3 is CASSSEGEGDEQFF. The CDR3 DNA follows: TGTGCCAGCAGCTCGGAAGGGGAGGGCGATGAGCAGTTCTTC. The variable domain in full, completed from reference TRBV5-4 and TRBJ2-1, reads ETGVTQSPTHLIKTRGQQVTLRCSSQSGHNTVSWYQQALGQGPQFIFQYYREEENGRGNFPPRFSGLQFPNYSSELNVNALELDDSALYLCASSSEGEGDEQFFGPGTRLTVL.

This clone turned up a few times. The V call is TRBV2, the J call TRBJ1-5, with 8 bases matching TRBD1. Germline V lookup: CDR1 SNHLY, CDR2 FYNNEI. V lost 4 bases to trimming and J lost 1 base; unmatched junction nucleotides: 3. The CDR3 contains 15 residues. Here the CDR3 reads CASSVQGASNQPQHF. Written as DNA, the CDR3 is TGTGCCAGCAGTGTGCAGGGGGCGAGCAATCAGCCCCAGCATTTT.

In this sample, this clone turned up once. The chain links TRBV6-5 to TRBJ2-7; possibly TRBD1 for D (6 bases). Trimming left V 8 bases short and J 6 bases short, with 14 bases between. The germline gives CDR1 MNHEY, CDR2 SVGAGI. The CDR3 is 12 amino acids. CDR3 sequence (DNA): TGTGCCAGCGGCTACAGGGACGGCGAGCAGTACTTC. As protein: CASGYRDGEQYF.

The rearrangement joins TRBV5-1 to TRBJ2-7; 12 nucleotides match TRBD2. Trimming took 0 bases from V and 2 from J; bases not matched to a gene: 0. Germline V gives CDR1 SGHRS, CDR2 YFSETQ. This CDR3 is 15 amino acids long. In DNA, the CDR3 is TGCGCCAGCAGCTTGGCTAGCGGGGGGGCCTACGAGCAGTACTTC. Translated: CASSLASGGAYEQYF.

The chain couples TRBV12-3 or TRBV12-4 to TRBJ2-2; 7 bases match TRBD1. The CDR3 is 13 residues long. The V and J ends lost 11 bases and 3 bases, in that order; junction bases with no gene match: 6. The CDR3 protein is CASEGAYTGELFF. The CDR3 DNA follows: TGTGCCTCCGAGGGGGCCTACACCGGGGAGCTGTTTTTT.

V is TRBV27 and J is TRBJ2-3, with TRBD2 matching over 12 bases. There are 19 residues in the CDR3. Germline trimming cut 5 bases from V and 3 bases from J; bases unmatched to any gene: 15. Germline V gene sequence: CDR1 MNHEY, CDR2 SMNVEV (reference sequence). The DNA of the CDR3 is TGTGCCAGCAGTACTCTAGCGGGGGGGACGACCCTAGCAACAGATACGCAGTATTTT. This sequence encodes CASSTLAGGTTLATDTQYF.

The rearrangement joins TRBV5-4 to TRBJ1-3; tentative D call: TRBD1 (6 bases). Trimming took 4 bases from V and 2 from J, leaving 16 bases between them. The CDR3 is 16 amino acids. The germline gives CDR1 SGHNT, CDR2 YYREEE (reference sequence). The CDR3 nucleotides are TGTGCCAGCAGCCTATGGGAGGGGGAGGCTGGAAACACCATATATTTT. Amino acids: CASSLWEGEAGNTIYF.

The chain links TRBV7-9 to TRBJ2-1; a possible D gene is TRBD2 (6 bases). Trimming took off 5 bases at V and 6 bases at J, with 20 bases between the two ends. CDR3 length: 16 residues. The V gene's germline CDR1 is SEHNR and CDR2 FQNEAQ (reference sequence). The DNA of the CDR3 is TGTGCCAGCAGCCCGCGGGACTTCTCAATTACCAATGAGCAGTTCTTC. Protein: CASSPRDFSITNEQFF.

This rearrangement joins TRBV7-6 to TRBJ2-7; possibly TRBD1 for D (5 bases). The ends were cut back, 1 base at V and 2 bases at J, with 15 bases in the middle. The CDR3 totals 16 residues. Germline V gene sequence: CDR1 SGHVS, CDR2 FNYEAQ. The CDR3 DNA is TGTGCCAGCAGCTTAGACGCAGGGCCCCCGACCTACGAGCAGTACTTC. This encodes CASSLDAGPPTYEQYF.

The rearrangement uses TRBV5-1 and TRBJ2-1; no clear D. This CDR3 contains 11 residues. CDR1 is SGHRS, CDR2 YFSETQ, per germline. V lost 1 base to trimming and J lost 8 bases, with 4 bases between them. In nucleotides, the CDR3 is TGCGCCAGCAGCTTGAGAGATGAGCAGTTCTTC. Protein product: CASSLRDEQFF.

The chain has TRBV3-1 (or the pseudogene TRBV3-2) and TRBJ2-7, with TRBD2 matching 10 bases. This CDR3 has 14 amino acids. The germline V gene has CDR1 LGHDT and CDR2 YNNKEL (reference sequence). Trimming cost V 8 bases and J 3 bases; bases outside gene matches: 7. In nucleotides, the CDR3 is TGTGCCAGCGCCCTAGCGGGAGATCTCTACGAGCAGTACTTC. This codes for CASALAGDLYEQYF.

The V and J genes are TRBV27 and TRBJ2-1, with 8 bases lining up with TRBD2. CDR1 MNHEY and CDR2 SMNVEV come from the germline V gene (reference sequence). The CDR3 has 12 amino acids. J was trimmed by 6 bases and V by 10 bases; bases with no gene match: 5. The CDR3 DNA follows: TGTGCCACCCTAGCGGGCCCCAATGAGCAGTTCTTC. It yields the protein CATLAGPNEQFF.

This chain's CDR3 is CASSLTVGHYEQYF. The CDR3 coding sequence is TGTGCCAGCAGCTTGACCGTCGGACACTACGAGCAGTACTTC. The V gene is TRBV5-6, the J gene TRBJ2-7, with D possibly matching TRBD1 (5 bases). Trimming cost V 1 base and J 3 bases, with 11 bases left between them. The germline CDR1 and CDR2 sequences are SGHDT and YYEEEE. CDR3 length: 14 residues.

The rearrangement links TRBV5-1 to TRBJ1-2, with TRBD1 matching 7 bases. J gave up 6 bases and V 3 bases, and 8 bases lay outside the gene matches. Germline V CDR1 and CDR2: SGHRS, YFSETQ. CDR3 length equals 14 residues. The CDR3 DNA sequence: TGCGCCAGCAGCTGGGGACAGAAAAGCCATGGCTACACCTTC. It translates to CASSWGQKSHGYTF.

The chain combines TRBV14 with TRBJ2-4, with D possibly TRBD2 on 5 matching bases. The V end lost 6 bases, the J end lost 7 bases, and 13 bases lay between the germline ends. The CDR3 spans 13 residues. Looked up from germline, CDR1 is SGHDN and CDR2 is FVKESK. CDR3 loop: CASSLDRGNIQYF. CDR3 in DNA: TGTGCCAGCAGTCTGGACCGAGGGAACATTCAGTACTTC.

The V and J genes are TRBV5-1 and TRBJ1-4; 9 bases agree with TRBD1. CDR1 is SGHRS and CDR2 is YFSETQ in the germline V gene. This CDR3 contains 14 residues. V gave up 4 bases and J gave up 3 bases; unmatched junction bases: 1. The CDR3 spells CASSRDRANEKLFF. CDR3 nucleotides: TGCGCCAGCAGCCGGGACAGGGCTAATGAAAAACTGTTTTTT.